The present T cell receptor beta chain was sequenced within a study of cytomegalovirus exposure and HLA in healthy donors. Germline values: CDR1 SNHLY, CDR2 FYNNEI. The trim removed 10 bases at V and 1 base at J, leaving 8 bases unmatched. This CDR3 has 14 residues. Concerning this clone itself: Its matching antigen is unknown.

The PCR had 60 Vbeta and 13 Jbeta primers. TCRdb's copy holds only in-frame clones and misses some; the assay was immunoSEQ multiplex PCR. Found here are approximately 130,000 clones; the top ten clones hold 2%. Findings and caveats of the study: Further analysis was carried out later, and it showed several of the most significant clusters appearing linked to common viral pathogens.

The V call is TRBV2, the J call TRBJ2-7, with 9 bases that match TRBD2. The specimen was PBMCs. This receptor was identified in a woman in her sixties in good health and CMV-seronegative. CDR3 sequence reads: CATSGTSGSYEQYF. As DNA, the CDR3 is TGTGCCACGAGCGGAACTAGCGGGTCCTACGAGCAGTACTTC. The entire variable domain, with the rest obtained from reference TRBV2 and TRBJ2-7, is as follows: EPEVTQTPSHQVTQMGQEVILRCVPISNHLYFYWYRQILGQKVEFLVSFYNNEISEKSEIFDDQFSVERPDGSNFTLKIRSTKLEDSAMYFCATSGTSGSYEQYFGPGTRLTVT.